One and the same sample provided the 7 T cell receptor beta chains below, sequenced in a study of CD8 T cells in Susac syndrome. Roughly 0.45 to 1 ug RNA was reverse transcribed with random hexamers. TCRdb reprocessed the immunoSEQ multiplex PCR reads via MiXCR and lists one record per CDR3 protein. The sample has fewer than 350,000 distinct CDR3 sequences; roughly 85% are singletons. Sequenced: CD8+ T cells from PBMCs. All receptors derive from a human donor with multiple sclerosis.

V usage is TRBV4-3 and J usage is TRBJ1-1; D possibly corresponds to TRBD1 (5 bases). Germline V gene data show CDR1 as LGHNA and CDR2 as YSLEER. V lost 0 bases, J lost 0 bases, and 14 bases lay in between. CDR3 length: 17 amino acids. The CDR3 sequence is CASSQDTGQGVNTEAFF. The CDR3 bases are TGCGCCAGCAGCCAAGATACTGGGCAGGGTGTGAACACTGAAGCTTTCTTT.

The rearrangement uses TRBV6-5 and TRBJ2-7; D call uncertain. CDR1 and CDR2 from the germline V gene are MNHEY and SVGAGI. The V end lost 4 bases, the J end lost 7 bases, and 14 bases lay between the germline ends. The CDR3 runs 13 residues. The CDR3 protein is CASSLGSGQEQYF. The CDR3 region has the DNA TGTGCCAGCAGTTTAGGTTCTGGGCAAGAGCAGTACTTC.

The rearrangement joins TRBV24-1 to TRBJ2-1; either TRBD1 or TRBD2 may fit D (5 bases each). Germline loops: CDR1 KGHDR, CDR2 SFDVKD. The CDR3 extends over 13 amino acids. V lost 7 bases to trimming and J lost 6 bases, with 12 bases between them. CDR3 sequence (DNA): TGTGCCACCAGCAAGGGGAGCTCCAATGAGCAGTTCTTC. This encodes CATSKGSSNEQFF.

The J gene is TRBJ2-7, the V gene TRBV7-9; the D is unclear. This CDR3 is built from 11 residues. Trimming removed 4 bases from V and 3 bases from J, with 4 bases in between. Germline loops: CDR1 SEHNR, CDR2 FQNEAQ (reference sequence). The CDR3 bases are TGTGCCAGCAGCTCTATCTACGAGCAGTACTTC. Translated: CASSSIYEQYF.

This chain connects TRBV18 to TRBJ2-5; tentative D call: TRBD2 (5 bases). The CDR3 runs 15 residues. The V and J ends lost 0 bases and 2 bases respectively, with 10 bases between them. Per germline, CDR1 KGHSH and CDR2 LQKENI. The DNA of the CDR3 is TGTGCCAGCTCACCACCGGGAGAAGTACAAGAGACCCAGTACTTC. Amino acid sequence: CASSPPGEVQETQYF.

V and J are TRBV2 and TRBJ2-1, with D perhaps matching TRBD2 (6 bases). The CDR3 runs 14 residues. Germline V gene lookup returns CDR1 SNHLY and CDR2 FYNNEI. V shed 6 bases and J shed 7 bases, with 16 bases lying between them. CDR3 DNA: TGTGCCAGCAGGGACTACCGACTAGGAAATGAGCAGTTCTTC. It specifies CASRDYRLGNEQFF.

This clonotype was seen just once. This chain joins TRBV25-1 and TRBJ2-3; D is ambiguous. The CDR3 runs to 12 residues. Germline-derived CDR1 and CDR2 are MGHDK and SYGVNS. The V end lost 3 bases, the J end lost 3 bases, and 4 bases lay between the germline ends. CDR3 coding DNA: TGTGCCAGCAGTGAGTTGACAGATACGCAGTATTTT. This encodes CASSELTDTQYF.